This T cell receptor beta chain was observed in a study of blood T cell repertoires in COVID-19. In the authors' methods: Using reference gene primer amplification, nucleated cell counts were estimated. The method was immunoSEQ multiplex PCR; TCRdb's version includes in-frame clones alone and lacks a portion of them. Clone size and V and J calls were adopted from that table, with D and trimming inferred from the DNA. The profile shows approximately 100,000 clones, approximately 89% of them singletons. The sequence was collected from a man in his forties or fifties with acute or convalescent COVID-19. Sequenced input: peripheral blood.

CDR3 in amino acids: CASSFPGTGFTEAFF. The CDR3 coding sequence is TGTGCCAGCAGCTTTCCCGGGACAGGGTTCACTGAAGCTTTCTTT. J is TRBJ1-1 and V is TRBV11-2; 9 nucleotides match TRBD1. The CDR3 runs to 15 residues. The germline gives CDR1 SGHAT, CDR2 FQNNGV. The J segment lost 4 bases and the V segment lost 3 bases, leaving 6 bases of the junction unmatched.